This T cell receptor beta chain was sequenced during a study of identical twins. Each cDNA held unique molecular identifiers, and template switching gave it a universal primer site. TCRdb reprocessed the 5' RACE reads with MiXCR, giving one entry per CDR3 protein. The sample consists of approximately 220,000 distinct CDR3 sequences, less than 9.5% of them appearing once. Germline V CDR1 and CDR2: SQVTM, ANQGSEA. This CDR3 has 16 amino acids. V lost 5 bases and J lost 2; bases outside the gene matches: 15. Study findings and constraints: Fewer insertions were carried by abundant cord blood beta clonotypes, but none was seen in memory repertoires. The authors noted that invariant MAIT and iNKT cells could partly confound zero-insertion analyses.

This clonotype was counted a few times. Its target is not known. The chain uses TRBV29-1 and TRBJ2-7, with TRBD1 matching over 7 bases. The material sequenced was memory (CD45RO+) T cells sorted from blood. The sequence was obtained from a woman between 18 and 29 years old in good health. The CDR3 DNA follows: TGCAGCGTTCTTCGGCGCGAGACAGGGCCCCCCTACGAGCAGTACTTC. It encodes CSVLRRETGPPYEQYF.